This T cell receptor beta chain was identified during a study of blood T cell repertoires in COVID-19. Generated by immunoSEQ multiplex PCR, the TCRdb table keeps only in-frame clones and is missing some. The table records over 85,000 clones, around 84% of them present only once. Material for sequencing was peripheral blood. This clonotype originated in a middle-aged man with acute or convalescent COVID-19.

CDR3 sequence: CASNQGSLNTEAFF. DNA of the CDR3: TGTGCCAGCAACCAGGGGAGTCTGAACACTGAAGCTTTCTTT. V and J are TRBV5-4 and TRBJ1-1, with D maybe TRBD1 (6 bases). The V end was cut by 6 bases, the J end by 0 bases, with 12 bases between. The CDR3 contains 14 residues. Germline values: CDR1 SGHNT, CDR2 YYREEE (reference sequence).